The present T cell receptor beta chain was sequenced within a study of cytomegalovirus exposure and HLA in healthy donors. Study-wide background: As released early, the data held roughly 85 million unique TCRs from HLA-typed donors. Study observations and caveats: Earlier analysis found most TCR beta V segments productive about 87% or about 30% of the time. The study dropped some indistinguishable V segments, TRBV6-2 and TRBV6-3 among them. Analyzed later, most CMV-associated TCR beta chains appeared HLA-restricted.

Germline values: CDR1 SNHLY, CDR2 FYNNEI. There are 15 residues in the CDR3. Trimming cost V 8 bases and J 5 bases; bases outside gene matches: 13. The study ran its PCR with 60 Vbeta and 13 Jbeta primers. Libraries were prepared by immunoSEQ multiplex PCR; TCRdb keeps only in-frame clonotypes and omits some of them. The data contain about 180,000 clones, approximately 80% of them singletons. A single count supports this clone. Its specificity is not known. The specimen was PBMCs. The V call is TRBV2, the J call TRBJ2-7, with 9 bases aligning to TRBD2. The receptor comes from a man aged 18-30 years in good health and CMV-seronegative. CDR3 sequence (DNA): TGTGCCAGCCGCGATCTTAGCGGGGGAAGCAACGAGCAGTACTTC. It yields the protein CASRDLSGGSNEQYF. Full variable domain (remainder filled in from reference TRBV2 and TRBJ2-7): EPEVTQTPSHQVTQMGQEVILRCVPISNHLYFYWYRQILGQKVEFLVSFYNNEISEKSEIFDDQFSVERPDGSNFTLKIRSTKLEDSAMYFCASRDLSGGSNEQYFGPGTRLTVT.